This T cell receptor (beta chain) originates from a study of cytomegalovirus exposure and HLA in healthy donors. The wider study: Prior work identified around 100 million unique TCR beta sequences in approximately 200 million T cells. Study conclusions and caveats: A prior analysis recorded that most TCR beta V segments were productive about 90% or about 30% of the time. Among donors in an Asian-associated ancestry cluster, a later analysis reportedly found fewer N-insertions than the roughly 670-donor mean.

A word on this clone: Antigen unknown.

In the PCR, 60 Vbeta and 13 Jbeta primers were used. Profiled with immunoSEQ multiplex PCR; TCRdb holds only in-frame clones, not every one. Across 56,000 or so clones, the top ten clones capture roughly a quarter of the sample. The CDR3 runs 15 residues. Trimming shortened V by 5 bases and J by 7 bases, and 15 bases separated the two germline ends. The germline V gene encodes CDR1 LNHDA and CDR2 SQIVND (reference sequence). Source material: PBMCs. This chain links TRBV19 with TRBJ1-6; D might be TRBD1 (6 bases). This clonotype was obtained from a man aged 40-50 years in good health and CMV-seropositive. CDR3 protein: CASSPHQGNNSPLHF. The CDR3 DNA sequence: TGTGCCAGTAGTCCGCACCAGGGGAACAATTCACCCCTCCACTTT.